This TCR beta chain is drawn from a study of blood T cell repertoires in COVID-19. The trim removed 0 bases at V and 0 bases at J, leaving 6 bases unmatched. This CDR3 spans 17 amino acids. Germline V CDR1 and CDR2: SGHRS, YFSETQ. TCRdb's table, derived via immunoSEQ multiplex PCR, lists solely in-frame clones and lacks some. The repertoire consists of over 200,000 clones, with approximately 84% occurring once and the leading ten covering around 16%. The sequenced material came from PBMCs or T cells enriched from blood (not recorded which). This TCR derives from a man aged 35-49 years who had recovered from COVID-19. This chain connects TRBV5-1 to TRBJ1-3, with 7 bases aligning to TRBD1. The CDR3 loop reads CASSLAGQLISGNTIYF. CDR3 in DNA: TGCGCCAGCAGCTTGGCGGGACAGCTGATCTCTGGAAACACCATATATTTT.